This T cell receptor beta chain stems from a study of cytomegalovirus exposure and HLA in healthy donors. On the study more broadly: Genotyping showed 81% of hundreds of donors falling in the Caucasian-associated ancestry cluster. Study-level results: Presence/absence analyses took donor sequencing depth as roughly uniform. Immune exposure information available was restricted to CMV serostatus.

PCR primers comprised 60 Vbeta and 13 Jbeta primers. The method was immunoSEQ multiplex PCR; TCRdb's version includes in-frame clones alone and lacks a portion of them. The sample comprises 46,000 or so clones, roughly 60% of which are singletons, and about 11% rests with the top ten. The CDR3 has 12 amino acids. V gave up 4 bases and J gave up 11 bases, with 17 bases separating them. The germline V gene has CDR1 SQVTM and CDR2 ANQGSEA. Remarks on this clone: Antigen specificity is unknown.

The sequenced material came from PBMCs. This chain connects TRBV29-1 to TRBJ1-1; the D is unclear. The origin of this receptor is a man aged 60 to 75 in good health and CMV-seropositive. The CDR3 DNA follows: TGCAGCGTTGTGGGCGACCTGGAATTGGCTTTCTTT. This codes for CSVVGDLELAFF. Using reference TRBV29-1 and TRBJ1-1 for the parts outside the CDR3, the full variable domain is SAVISQKPSRDICQRGTSLTIQCQVDSQVTMMFWYRQQPGQSLTLIATANQGSEATYESGFVIDKFPISRPNLTFSTLTVSNMSPEDSSIYLCSVVGDLELAFFGQGTRLTVV.